This T cell receptor (beta chain) was identified during a study of metastatic and nonmetastatic thyroid tumors. Study summary: Comparison of repertoires was carried out across blood and tumor or nodule tissue from malignant and benign thyroid patients.

This clone was counted only a few times. Using MiXCR, TCRdb re-called clones from the PCR reads. Seen here are just over 15,000 clones, about 35% observed once, and the top ten hold about 10%. Patients had received no treatment of any kind before thyroid surgery. Sequenced sample: tumor tissue. This receptor was taken from a male donor with papillary thyroid cancer or a benign thyroid nodule (not recorded which). Some clones in this sample may be carry-over from other donors' samples.

CDR3 region: CAISDGPYEQYF. The CDR3 DNA follows: TGTGCCATTAGTGACGGCCCCTACGAGCAGTACTTC. This chain uses TRBV6-1 with TRBJ2-7; D gene unclear. CDR1 MNHNS and CDR2 SASEGT come from the germline V gene. The CDR3 is made up of 12 amino acids. Trimming shortened V by 10 bases and J by 2 bases, and 12 bases separated the two germline ends.